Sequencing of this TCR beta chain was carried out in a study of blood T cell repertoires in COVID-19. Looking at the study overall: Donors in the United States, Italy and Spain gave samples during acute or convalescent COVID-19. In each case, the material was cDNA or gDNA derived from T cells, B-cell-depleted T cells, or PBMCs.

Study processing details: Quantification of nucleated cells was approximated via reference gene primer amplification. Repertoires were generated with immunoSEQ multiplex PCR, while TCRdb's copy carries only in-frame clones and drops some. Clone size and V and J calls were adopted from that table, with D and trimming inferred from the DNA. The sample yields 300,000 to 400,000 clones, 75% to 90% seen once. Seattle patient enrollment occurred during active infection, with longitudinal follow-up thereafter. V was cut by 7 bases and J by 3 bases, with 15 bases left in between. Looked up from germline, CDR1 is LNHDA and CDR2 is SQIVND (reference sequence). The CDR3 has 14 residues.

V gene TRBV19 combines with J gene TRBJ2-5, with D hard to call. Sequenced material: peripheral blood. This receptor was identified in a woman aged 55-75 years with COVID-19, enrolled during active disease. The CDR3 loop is CASTDVGREETQYF. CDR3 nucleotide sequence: TGTGCCAGTACCGACGTTGGGCGCGAAGAGACCCAGTACTTC. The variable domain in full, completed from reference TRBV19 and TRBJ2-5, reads DGGITQSPKYLFRKEGQNVTLSCEQNLNHDAMYWYRQDPGQGLRLIYYSQIVNDFQKGDIAEGYSVSREKKESFPLTVTSAQKNPTAFYLCASTDVGREETQYFGPGTRLLVL.